The clone carrying this T cell receptor beta chain was seen more than once but under ten times. Its antigen remains unidentified. The data were obtained in a study of T-cell reconstitution after alpha-beta-depleted transplantation in children. Study observations and caveats: Where some patients showed high TCRbeta diversity at day 60, it came from recipient T cells and thymic progenitors that had survived. A year post-transplant, T-cell counts and diversity derived mostly from newly produced T cells. Reportedly, roughly two months post-transplant, alpha-beta T cells arose from several hundred expanded graft clones.

Preparation of the TCRbeta library used unique molecular identifiers. TCRdb reprocessed the PCR reads via MiXCR and lists one record per CDR3 protein. Altogether about 870,000 distinct CDR3 sequences are present, approximately 15% being singletons, with the ten largest covering roughly 5%. The CDR3 extends over 17 amino acids. CDR1 MGHRA and CDR2 YSYEKL come from the germline V gene. The V and J ends lost 4 bases and 0 bases, in that order; junction bases with no gene match: 8. This sequence was found in a male patient between 5 and 17 years old who had a stem cell transplant for acute lymphoblastic leukemia, so the T cells may come from the graft donor. The rearrangement links TRBV4-1 to TRBJ2-1, with TRBD2 matching 8 bases. Sample: PBMCs, mostly from graft donor cells, taken 360 days after TCRalphabeta/CD19-depleted stem cell transplant. In DNA form, the CDR3 reads TGCGCCAGCAGCCCTGTAGCGGGACCGAGCTCCTACAATGAGCAGTTCTTC. Its protein is CASSPVAGPSSYNEQFF.